The clone carrying this T cell receptor (beta chain) was detected ten times or more. This CDR3 has 17 residues. V was cut by 4 bases and J by 4 bases, with 23 bases left in between. Germline-derived CDR1 and CDR2 are SGHTA and FQGNSA. This sample was taken from a study of T cell repertoires in cytomegalovirus infection. TCRdb re-called the reads through MiXCR, storing one row per CDR3 protein. Here the sample spans about 190,000 distinct CDR3 sequences, 28% being singletons. The clonotype comes from a human donor in good health (CMV status not recorded). Some clones in this sample may be carry-over from other donors' samples. Sequenced: PBMCs. The chain carries TRBV7-2 and TRBJ2-7; D might be TRBD1 (6 bases). CDR3 in DNA: TGTGCCAGCAGCTCACCCTTACAGGGTTCAATAAAGTACGAGCAGTACTTC. This gives the protein CASSSPLQGSIKYEQYF.